This T cell receptor beta chain was observed in a study of blood T cell repertoires in COVID-19. Looking at the study overall: T cells, B-cell-depleted T cells, or PBMCs provided the cDNA or gDNA that served as material.

The germline CDR1 and CDR2 sequences are MRHNA and SNTAGT. This CDR3 has 15 residues. With 6 bases clipped from V and 4 bases from J, the junction kept 11 bases outside the gene matches. Sequenced by immunoSEQ multiplex PCR; TCRdb stores in-frame clones only, minus some. The sample gives 150,000 to 170,000 clones, about 89% of which show up once; 0.5% to 0.6% is in the top ten. V and J are TRBV6-4 and TRBJ1-2; 7 nucleotides agree with TRBD1. Sequencing was carried out using peripheral blood. This clonotype was sampled from a man in his fifties or sixties with acute or convalescent COVID-19. CDR3 amino acids: CASRARDSSPYGYTF. CDR3 sequence (DNA): TGTGCCAGCAGGGCGCGGGACAGCTCACCCTATGGCTACACCTTC.